Each of the 6 T cell receptor beta chains below was sequenced from the same sample in a study of graft-versus-host responses after intestinal transplantation (dated by TCRdb to about 2021). Preparation of the library involved the immunoSEQ multiplex PCR assay. TCRdb limited this immuneACCESS table to in-frame rearrangements with V and J called. A share of clones is missing; checked studies link under half to unresolved V genes, and the rest is unexplained. For this sample there are approximately 70,000 clones; over 85% appear just once. About 6.9% of the sample comes from the top ten. Sequences were derived from bone marrow, sampled 700 to 850 days after intestinal transplantation. The receptors stem from a human patient who received an intestinal transplant, so some T cells may come from the graft donor.

The CDR3 loop is CASSAEGTSGRRDTQYF. The DNA of the CDR3 is TGTGCCAGCAGCGCAGAAGGGACTAGCGGGAGGAGAGATACGCAGTATTTT. The genes are TRBV9 and TRBJ2-3; 15 nucleotides line up with TRBD2. With 3 bases clipped from V and 5 bases from J, the junction kept 7 bases outside the gene matches. Germline V gene data show CDR1 as SGDLS and CDR2 as YYNGEE. The CDR3 is 17 amino acids.

A note on this clone: Other DNA sequences of this sample code for an identical CDR3. The chain links TRBV7-3 to TRBJ2-3; D is uncertain. Germline V gene data show CDR1 as SGHTA and CDR2 as FQGTGA. Trimming removed 5 bases at V and 5 bases at J, with 8 bases between. This CDR3 region has 12 residues. The CDR3: CASSPNGDTQYF. The CDR3 nucleotides are TGTGCCAGCAGCCCCAATGGAGATACGCAGTATTTT.

This chain connects TRBV14 to TRBJ2-5; D ambiguous. V lost 1 base, J lost 1 base, and 4 bases lay in between. This CDR3 has 13 residues. CDR1 SGHDN and CDR2 FVKESK come from the germline V gene. In nucleotides, the CDR3 is TGTGCCAGCAGCCAAGCTCTCCAAGAGACCCAGTACTTC. Its translation: CASSQALQETQYF.

The rearrangement links TRBV19 to TRBJ1-1; D might be TRBD1 (5 bases). Trimming took 3 bases from V and 5 from J, leaving 13 bases between them. Germline CDR1 LNHDA, CDR2 SQIVND (reference sequence). The CDR3 covers 14 residues. DNA of the CDR3: TGTGCCAGTAGTATGTGGGACCCAGGGACTGAAGCTTTCTTT. This translates into CASSMWDPGTEAFF.

The genes are TRBV5-1 and TRBJ1-4, with 7 nucleotides matching TRBD1. The J segment lost 3 bases and the V segment lost 5 bases, leaving 13 bases of the junction unmatched. The V gene's germline CDR1 is SGHRS and CDR2 YFSETQ. The CDR3 has 17 amino acids. The CDR3 DNA sequence: TGCGCCAGCAGATCCACAGGGGAGGGAGCAGCTAATGAAAAACTGTTTTTT. Translation: CASRSTGEGAANEKLFF.

This clone has only one observation. The J gene is TRBJ2-2, the V gene TRBV9, with D hard to call. The CDR3 is 12 residues long. Germline CDR1 and CDR2: SGDLS and YYNGEE. Trimming pared 4 bases from V and 6 bases from J, leaving 7 bases between. The CDR3 region has the DNA TGTGCCAGCAGCCCACGTCCCGGGGAGCTGTTTTTT. Residues: CASSPRPGELFF. The variable domain in full, with the rest retrieved from reference TRBV9 and TRBJ2-2, is DSGVTQTPKHLITATGQRVTLRCSPRSGDLSVYWYQQSLDQGLQFLIQYYNGEERAKGNILERFSAQQFPDLHSELNLSSLELGDSALYFCASSPRPGELFFGEGSRLTVL.